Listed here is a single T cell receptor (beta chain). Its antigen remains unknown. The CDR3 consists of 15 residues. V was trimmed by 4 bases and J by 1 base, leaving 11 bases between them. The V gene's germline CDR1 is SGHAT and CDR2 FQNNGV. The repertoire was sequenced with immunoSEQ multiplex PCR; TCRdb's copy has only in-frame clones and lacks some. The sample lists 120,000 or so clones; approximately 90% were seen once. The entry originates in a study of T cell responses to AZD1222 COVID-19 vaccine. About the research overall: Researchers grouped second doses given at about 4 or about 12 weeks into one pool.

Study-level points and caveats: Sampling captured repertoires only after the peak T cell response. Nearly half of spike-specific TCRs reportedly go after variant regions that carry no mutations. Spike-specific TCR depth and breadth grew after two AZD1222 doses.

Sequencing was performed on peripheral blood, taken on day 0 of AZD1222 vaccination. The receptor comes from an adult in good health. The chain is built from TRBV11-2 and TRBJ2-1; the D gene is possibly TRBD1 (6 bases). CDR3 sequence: CASSSGTQSYNEQFF. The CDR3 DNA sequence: TGTGCCAGCAGCTCCGGGACACAGTCCTACAATGAGCAGTTCTTC.